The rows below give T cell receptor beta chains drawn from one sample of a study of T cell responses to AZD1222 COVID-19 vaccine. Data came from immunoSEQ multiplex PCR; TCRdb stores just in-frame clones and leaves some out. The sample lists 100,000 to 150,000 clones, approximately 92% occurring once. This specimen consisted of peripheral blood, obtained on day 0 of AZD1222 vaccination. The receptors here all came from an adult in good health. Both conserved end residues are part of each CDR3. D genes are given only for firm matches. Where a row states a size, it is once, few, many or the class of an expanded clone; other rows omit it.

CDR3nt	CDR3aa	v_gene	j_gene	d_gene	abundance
TGTGCCAGCAGCCACAGGGGTTCCTATAATTCACCCCTCCACTTT	CASSHRGSYNSPLHF	TRBV6-5	TRBJ1-6	TRBD1	.
TGTGCCAGCAGCTTAGCGCGGTCCTACGAGCAGTACTTC	CASSLARSYEQYF	TRBV7-2	TRBJ2-7	.	.
TGTGCCACTCGACAGGGCTTAGCGGGAGCACCCCTCCACTTT	CATRQGLAGAPLHF	TRBV10-3	TRBJ1-6	TRBD1	.
TGTGCCAGCAGCTTGAACAGAGGGTTCGGTGAAGCTTTCTTT	CASSLNRGFGEAFF	TRBV7-2	TRBJ1-1	.	.
TGTGCCAGCAGTTCGCCGGGACTCCTAAGCTCCTACAATGAGCAGTTCTTC	CASSSPGLLSSYNEQFF	TRBV28	TRBJ2-1	.	.
TGTGCCAGCAGCTTTCCGGGACTAGGAAACGAGCAGTACTTC	CASSFPGLGNEQYF	TRBV5-6	TRBJ2-7	TRBD2	few
TGTGCCAGCAGTTTCCCTAGGACAGGGGTAGGGGAGACCCAGTACTTC	CASSFPRTGVGETQYF	TRBV28	TRBJ2-5	TRBD1	.
TGTGCCAGCGGCCCGGACAGGGACTATGGCTACACCTTC	CASGPDRDYGYTF	TRBV6-2/TRBV6-3	TRBJ1-2	TRBD1	.
TGTGCCAGCAGCGTAGCCCTCGGGCTTGAAGCTTTCTTT	CASSVALGLEAFF	TRBV9	TRBJ1-1	.	.
TGCGCCAGCAGCTTGGCGGCAGGGTCTGGAAACACCATATATTTT	CASSLAAGSGNTIYF	TRBV5-1	TRBJ1-3	.	.
TGTGCCAGCGCCCGGACTACGAACACCGGGGAGCTGTTTTTT	CASARTTNTGELFF	TRBV9	TRBJ2-2	.	.
TGTGCCAGCAGCCAAGTTGGGCTAGCGGGGGGGTCGGAGCAGTACTTC	CASSQVGLAGGSEQYF	TRBV4-2	TRBJ2-7	TRBD2	.
TGTGCCTGGAGTCTTAGGGGTACGGGGGGGACTGAAGCTTTCTTT	CAWSLRGTGGTEAFF	TRBV30	TRBJ1-1	.	.
TGTGCCAGCAGTACTAATCGAAGGCAGTTCTTC	CASSTNRRQFF	TRBV28	TRBJ2-1	.	.
TGCGCCAGCAGCTTGTTCAGGGGAGAGCATGAAAAACTGTTTTTT	CASSLFRGEHEKLFF	TRBV5-1	TRBJ1-4	.	.
TGTGCCAGCAGTCCCCCTAGCGGGAGACAGTTCTTC	CASSPPSGRQFF	TRBV6-5	TRBJ2-1	TRBD2	.
TGTGCCAGCAGCCCCCTTGGGAACGAGCAGTACTTC	CASSPLGNEQYF	TRBV5-4	TRBJ2-7	.	once
TGTGCCAGCAGCTTTACAGGGAACACTGAAGCTTTCTTT	CASSFTGNTEAFF	TRBV11-1	TRBJ1-1	.	few
TGTGCCTGGAGTGATAACGAGGGGGGAGCTTTCTTT	CAWSDNEGGAFF	TRBV30	TRBJ1-1	.	.
TGTGCCAGCAGCCACGGCCCCGTCCAAGAGACCCAGTACTTC	CASSHGPVQETQYF	TRBV7-7	TRBJ2-5	.	.
TGTGCCAGCAGGGCTCGGGAGAGCTCCTACGAGCAGTACTTC	CASRARESSYEQYF	TRBV28	TRBJ2-7	.	.
TGCGCCAGCAGCTTGGCCAGAGAGACCCAGTACTTC	CASSLARETQYF	TRBV5-1	TRBJ2-5	.	.
TGTGCCAGCAGCCCTCTGGGACTAGCGGGACTGGGGTCGAACAATGAGCAGTTCTTC	CASSPLGLAGLGSNNEQFF	TRBV6-4	TRBJ2-1	TRBD2	.
TGTGCCAGCAGTTCTTTAAGGGGGCGCGAAGGAAACACCATATATTTT	CASSSLRGREGNTIYF	TRBV27	TRBJ1-3	TRBD1	.
TGTGCCAGCAGCCCCTTAGCGCTTACCTACAATGAGCAGTTCTTC	CASSPLALTYNEQFF	TRBV5-6	TRBJ2-1	.	.
TGTGCCAGCAGCTCACAGGGCCTCTCTGGAAACACCATATATTTT	CASSSQGLSGNTIYF	TRBV7-8	TRBJ1-3	.	.
TGTGCCAGCAGTCCCCTATTCGCGGGAGGGTACTCTGGGGCCAACGTCCTGACTTTC	CASSPLFAGGYSGANVLTF	TRBV28	TRBJ2-6	TRBD2	.
TGTGCCAGCAGCTTAGCCCATGGGACAGGGGGTGGCTACACCTTC	CASSLAHGTGGGYTF	TRBV7-6	TRBJ1-2	TRBD1	.
TGCGCCAGCAGCCCCGGACTACTAGTGAAACCCTACAATGAGCAGTTCTTC	CASSPGLLVKPYNEQFF	TRBV4-1	TRBJ2-1	.	.
TGCGCCAGCAGCTTACTCATTGACCACGAGCAGTACTTC	CASSLLIDHEQYF	TRBV5-1	TRBJ2-7	.	.
TGTGCCAGAAGCTTCTTGACCGAGTCCTACGAGCAGTACTTC	CARSFLTESYEQYF	TRBV5-3	TRBJ2-7	.	.
TGTGCCAGACGCCGGGACAGGGACTATGGCTACACCTTC	CARRRDRDYGYTF	TRBV2	TRBJ1-2	TRBD1	few
TGTGCCAGCAGCTTAAGGACAGGGGGCAGGTATGGCTACACCTTC	CASSLRTGGRYGYTF	TRBV7-2	TRBJ1-2	TRBD1	.